The subject of this entry is one TCR beta chain. No cognate antigen has been identified for it. No base-level quality is on record; no much larger clone is a single base apart. The CDR3 regions of human TCRbeta chains were analyzed by immunosequencing. The published analysis was carried out like this. TCRs in the repertoires were compared against a reference library of SARS-CoV-2-specific TCRs that had been generated with the MIRA antigen-specificity platform. Breadth was defined as the fraction of unique TCRs that were SARS-CoV-2-associated. Depth was defined as the fraction of total T cells that were SARS-CoV-2-associated. Using the MIRA data, each spike-specific TCR was mapped to the spike region that the TCR reacts to and placed in a CD4 or CD8 class. Log10-transformed breadth and depth values were compared by one-way ANOVA with Sidak's multiple comparisons tests. TCRdb's version of the immuneACCESS table is confined to in-frame rearrangements and falls short of the full clone set. An unresolved V gene accounts for under half of the shortfall where checked; the remainder is of unknown origin. V and J calls and clone size follow that table, whereas D and trimming were derived from the DNA. The sample table holds under 200,000 clones, of which roughly 91% were seen once. Jointly, the top ten make up roughly 25% of the sample.

These data are taken from a study of T cell responses to AZD1222 COVID-19 vaccine (dated by TCRdb to about 2021). Study-wide context: A total of over 230 trial participants underwent TCR sequencing, of whom 207 received two doses of AZD1222 and some 26 received two doses of the MenACWY control vaccine. Enrollment into the trials was organized by age into subgroups of 18-55, 56-69 and 70-plus years, and those subgroups contained approximately 150, 30 and 60 TCR-sequenced participants, respectively.

Broad study findings and their caveats: The 56-69-year group was small, and its depth increase did not reach significance, likely because of low power. Reportedly, close to half of the unique spike-specific TCRs recognized epitopes lying outside the regions that are mutated in the B.1.351 and B.1.1.7 variants. The whole spike protein was spanned by vaccine-associated CD4 TCRs, and dominant responses were seen in regions 160-218 and 743-854. Conclusions about previously exposed vaccinees are limited because only a handful of AZD1222 recipients were SARS-CoV-2 seropositive at baseline. Participants were mostly white British, with more females than males. The authors suggested clonal diversity may have been underestimated. Because no day 14 peak-response samples were available, the repertoires could be characterized only after the peak T cell response. Spike-specific TCR breadth and depth rose significantly after two AZD1222 doses compared with day 0 and with MenACWY recipients.

The sample's time point, from its label and the paper: about 28 days (+/-7) after the second vaccine dose. Because spike-specific TCR depth and breadth did not differ between the two schedules, AZD1222 recipients who got a second dose at roughly 4 weeks were pooled with those who got a second dose at roughly 12 weeks. Vaccinee samples came from UK trials COV001 and COV002, including a single-blind randomized controlled phase 2/3 trial of AZD1222 (ChAdOx1 nCoV-19) in healthy adults. For TCRbeta chain sequencing, PBMC samples were collected from trial participants at day 0 and at day 28 after the second dose. The sequenced sample was peripheral blood, obtained 28 days after the second AZD1222 dose. The clonotype was recovered from an adult who received the AZD1222 COVID-19 vaccine.

The CDR3: CASSRLWRSNTGELFF. The DNA is TGTGCCAGCAGCCGCTTGTGGAGGTCGAACACCGGGGAGCTGTTTTTT. The chain is made from TRBV3-1 (or the pseudogene TRBV3-2) and TRBJ2-2, and TRBD2 may be the D gene, going by 5 matching bases. There are 16 amino acids in the CDR3, from cysteine to phenylalanine inclusive. Just the 48-base CDR3 DNA is kept, in frame starting at base 1. CDR1 and CDR2 (LGHDT, YNNKEL) derive from the germline V gene (reference sequence). V is clipped by 4 bases and J by 0 bases, and the sequence between their germline boundaries is 12 bases long.